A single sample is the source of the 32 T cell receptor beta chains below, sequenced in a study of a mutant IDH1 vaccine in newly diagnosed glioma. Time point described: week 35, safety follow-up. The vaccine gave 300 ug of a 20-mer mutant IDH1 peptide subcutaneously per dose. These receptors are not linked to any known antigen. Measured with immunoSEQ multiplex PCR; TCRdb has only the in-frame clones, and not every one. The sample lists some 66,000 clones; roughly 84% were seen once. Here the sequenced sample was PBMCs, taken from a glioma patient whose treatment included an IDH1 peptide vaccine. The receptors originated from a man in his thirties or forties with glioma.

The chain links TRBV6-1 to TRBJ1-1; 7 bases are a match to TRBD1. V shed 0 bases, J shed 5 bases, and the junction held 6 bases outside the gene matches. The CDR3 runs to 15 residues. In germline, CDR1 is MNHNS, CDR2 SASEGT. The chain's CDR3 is CASSEAAVRGTEAFF. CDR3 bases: TGTGCCAGCAGTGAAGCGGCGGTCAGGGGGACTGAAGCTTTCTTT.

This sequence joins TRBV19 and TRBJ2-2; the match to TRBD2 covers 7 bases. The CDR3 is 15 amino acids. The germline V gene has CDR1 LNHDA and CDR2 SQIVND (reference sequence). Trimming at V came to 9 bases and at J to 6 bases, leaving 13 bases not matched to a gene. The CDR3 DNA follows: TGTGCCAGCGCTAGGATCCAGGCGGGGGCCGGGGAGCTGTTTTTT. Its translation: CASARIQAGAGELFF.

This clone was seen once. The CDR3 sequence: CATQNRGVPKADTIYF. CDR3 nucleotides: TGTGCCACCCAGAACAGGGGAGTCCCGAAGGCAGACACCATATATTTT. The V call is TRBV19, the J call TRBJ1-3; 7 bases line up with TRBD1. Losses at the gene ends were 10 bases for V and 8 bases for J; bases not matched to a gene: 20. Germline V gene lookup returns CDR1 LNHDA and CDR2 SQIVND (reference sequence). This CDR3 is built from 16 residues.

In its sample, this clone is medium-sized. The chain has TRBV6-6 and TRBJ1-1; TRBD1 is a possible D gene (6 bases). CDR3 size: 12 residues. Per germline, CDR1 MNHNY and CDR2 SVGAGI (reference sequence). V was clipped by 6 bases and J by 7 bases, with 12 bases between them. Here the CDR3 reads CASSQQGLEAFF. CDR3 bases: TGTGCCAGCAGCCAACAGGGACTTGAAGCTTTCTTT.

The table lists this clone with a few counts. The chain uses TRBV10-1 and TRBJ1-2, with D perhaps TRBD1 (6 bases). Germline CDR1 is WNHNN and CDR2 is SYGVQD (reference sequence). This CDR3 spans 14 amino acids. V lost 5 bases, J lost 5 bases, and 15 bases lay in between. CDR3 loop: CASSMAGVPYGYTF. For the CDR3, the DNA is TGCGCCAGCAGTATGGCAGGGGTTCCTTATGGCTACACCTTC.

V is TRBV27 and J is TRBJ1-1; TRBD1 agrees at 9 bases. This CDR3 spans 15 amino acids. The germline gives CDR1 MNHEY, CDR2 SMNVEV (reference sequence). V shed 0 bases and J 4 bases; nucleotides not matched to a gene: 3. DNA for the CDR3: TGTGCCAGCAGTTTATCCGGGACAGGGACCACTGAAGCTTTCTTT. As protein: CASSLSGTGTTEAFF.

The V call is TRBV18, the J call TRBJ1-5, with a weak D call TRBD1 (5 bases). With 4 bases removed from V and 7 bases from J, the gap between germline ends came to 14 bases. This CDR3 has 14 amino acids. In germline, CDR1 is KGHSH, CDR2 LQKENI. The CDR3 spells CASSRDPGRQPQHF. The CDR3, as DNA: TGTGCCAGCTCACGAGATCCAGGGAGGCAGCCCCAGCATTTT.

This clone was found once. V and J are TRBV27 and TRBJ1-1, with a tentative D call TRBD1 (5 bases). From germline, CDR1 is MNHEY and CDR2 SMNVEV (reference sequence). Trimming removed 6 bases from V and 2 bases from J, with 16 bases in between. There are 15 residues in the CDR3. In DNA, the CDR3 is TGTGCCAGCAGGGACCTGGGGCAGGGAAACACTGAAGCTTTCTTT. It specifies CASRDLGQGNTEAFF.

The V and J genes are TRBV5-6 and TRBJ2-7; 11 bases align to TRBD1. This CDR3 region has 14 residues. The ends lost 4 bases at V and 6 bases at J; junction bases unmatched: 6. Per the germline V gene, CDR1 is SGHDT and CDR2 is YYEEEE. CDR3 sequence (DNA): TGTGCCAGCAGCCCCGGGACAGGGGGGTTCGAGCAGTACTTC. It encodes CASSPGTGGFEQYF.

CDR3 sequence reads: CASSNPGGRSYEQYF. As DNA, the CDR3 is TGTGCCAGCAGTAACCCCGGAGGAAGGAGCTACGAGCAGTACTTC. This chain connects TRBV2 to TRBJ2-7; tentative D call: TRBD2 (5 bases). CDR3 size: 15 residues. CDR1 and CDR2 (germline): SNHLY, FYNNEI. V was shortened by 5 bases and J by 3 bases, with 17 bases between the two germline ends.

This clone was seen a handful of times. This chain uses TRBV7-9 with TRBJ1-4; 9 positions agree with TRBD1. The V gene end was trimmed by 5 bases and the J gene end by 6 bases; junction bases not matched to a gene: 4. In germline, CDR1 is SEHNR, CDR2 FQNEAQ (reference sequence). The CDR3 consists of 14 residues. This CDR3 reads CASSQGTGHEKLFF. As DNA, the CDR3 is TGTGCCAGCAGCCAAGGGACAGGGCATGAAAAACTGTTTTTT.

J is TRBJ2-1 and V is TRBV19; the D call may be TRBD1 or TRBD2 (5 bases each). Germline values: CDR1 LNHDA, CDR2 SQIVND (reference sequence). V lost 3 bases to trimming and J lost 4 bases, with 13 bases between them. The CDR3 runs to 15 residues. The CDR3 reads CASSISWGFYNEQFF. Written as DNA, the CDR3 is TGTGCCAGTAGTATTTCCTGGGGGTTTTACAATGAGCAGTTCTTC.

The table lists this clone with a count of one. CDR3 in DNA: TGCGCCAGCAGTGTTTCAGGGGTCGGCACCGGGGAGCTGTTTTTT. Translating gives CASSVSGVGTGELFF. This chain uses TRBV10-2 with TRBJ2-2; D possibly corresponds to TRBD1 (6 bases). In germline, CDR1 is WSHSY, CDR2 SAAADI. Deletions cut 4 bases from V and 4 bases from J, with 13 bases between. The length of the CDR3 is 15 residues.

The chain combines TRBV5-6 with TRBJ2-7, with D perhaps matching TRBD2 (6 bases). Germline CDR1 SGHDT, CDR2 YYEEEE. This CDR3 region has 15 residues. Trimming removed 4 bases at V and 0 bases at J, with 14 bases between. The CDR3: CASSGWGDGSYEQYF. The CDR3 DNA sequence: TGTGCCAGCAGCGGATGGGGGGATGGCTCCTACGAGCAGTACTTC.

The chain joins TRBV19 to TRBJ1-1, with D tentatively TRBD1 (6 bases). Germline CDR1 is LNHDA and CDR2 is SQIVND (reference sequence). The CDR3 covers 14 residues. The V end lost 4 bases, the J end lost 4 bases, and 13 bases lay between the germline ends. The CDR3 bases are TGTGCCAGTAGTACGGGGACATCCTTCACTGAAGCTTTCTTT. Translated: CASSTGTSFTEAFF.

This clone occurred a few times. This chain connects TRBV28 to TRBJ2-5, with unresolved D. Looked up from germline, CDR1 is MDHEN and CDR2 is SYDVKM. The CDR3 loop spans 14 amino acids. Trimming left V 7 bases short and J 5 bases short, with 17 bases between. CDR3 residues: CASTPLGKWETQYF. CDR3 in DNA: TGTGCCAGCACCCCTCTTGGCAAGTGGGAGACCCAGTACTTC.

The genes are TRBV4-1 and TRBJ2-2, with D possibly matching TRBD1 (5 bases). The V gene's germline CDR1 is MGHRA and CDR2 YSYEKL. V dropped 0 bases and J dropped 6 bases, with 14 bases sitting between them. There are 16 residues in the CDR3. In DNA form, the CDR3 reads TGCGCCAGCAGCCAAGATTCGGCAGGGCTTCCCGGGGAGCTGTTTTTT. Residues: CASSQDSAGLPGELFF.

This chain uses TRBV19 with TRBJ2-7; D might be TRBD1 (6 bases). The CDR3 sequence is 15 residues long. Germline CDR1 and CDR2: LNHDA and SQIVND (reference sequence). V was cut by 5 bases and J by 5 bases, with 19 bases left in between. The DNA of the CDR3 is TGTGCCAGTAGTCCGACACAGGGCCTGATGGACGAGCAGTACTTC. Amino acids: CASSPTQGLMDEQYF. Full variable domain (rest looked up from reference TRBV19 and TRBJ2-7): DGGITQSPKYLFRKEGQNVTLSCEQNLNHDAMYWYRQDPGQGLRLIYYSQIVNDFQKGDIAEGYSVSREKKESFPLTVTSAQKNPTAFYLCASSPTQGLMDEQYFGPGTRLTVT.

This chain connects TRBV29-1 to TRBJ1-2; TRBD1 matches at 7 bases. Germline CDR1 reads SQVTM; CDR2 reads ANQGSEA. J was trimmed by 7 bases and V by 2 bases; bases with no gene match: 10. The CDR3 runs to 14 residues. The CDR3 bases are TGCAGCGTTGAATTCAGGGGGACTTCTAGTGGCTACACCTTC. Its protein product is CSVEFRGTSSGYTF.

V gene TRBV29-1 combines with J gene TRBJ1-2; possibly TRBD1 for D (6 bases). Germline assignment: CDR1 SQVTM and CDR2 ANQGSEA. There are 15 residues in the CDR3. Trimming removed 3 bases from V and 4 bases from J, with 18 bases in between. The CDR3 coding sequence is TGCAGCGTTGACAGGGGCGCGGGGCCCGGCTATGGCTACACCTTC. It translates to CSVDRGAGPGYGYTF.

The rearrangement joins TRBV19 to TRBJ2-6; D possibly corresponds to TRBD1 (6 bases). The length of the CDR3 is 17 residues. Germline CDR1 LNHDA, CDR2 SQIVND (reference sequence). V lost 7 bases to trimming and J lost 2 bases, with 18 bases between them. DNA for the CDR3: TGTGCCAGTACCCAGGGGCTGGGCTATCCTGGGGCCAACGTCCTGACTTTC. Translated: CASTQGLGYPGANVLTF.

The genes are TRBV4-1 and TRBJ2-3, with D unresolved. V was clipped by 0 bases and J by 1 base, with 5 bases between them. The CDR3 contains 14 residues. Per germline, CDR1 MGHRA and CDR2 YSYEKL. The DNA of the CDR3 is TGCGCCAGCAGCCAAGATCTTGGCACAGATACGCAGTATTTT. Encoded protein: CASSQDLGTDTQYF.

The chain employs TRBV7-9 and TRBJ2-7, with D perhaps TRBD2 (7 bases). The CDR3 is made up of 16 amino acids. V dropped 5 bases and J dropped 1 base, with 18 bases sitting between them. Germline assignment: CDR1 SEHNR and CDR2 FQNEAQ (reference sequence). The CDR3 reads CASSLRGRGMSYEQYF. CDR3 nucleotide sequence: TGTGCCAGCAGCCTACGGGGGAGGGGGATGTCCTACGAGCAGTACTTC.

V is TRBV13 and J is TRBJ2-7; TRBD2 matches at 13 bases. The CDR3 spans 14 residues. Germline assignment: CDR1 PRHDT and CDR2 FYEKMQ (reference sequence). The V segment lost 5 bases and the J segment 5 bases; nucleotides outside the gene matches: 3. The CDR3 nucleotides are TGTGCCAGCAGCATGGGACTAGCGGGGAACGAGCAGTACTTC. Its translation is CASSMGLAGNEQYF.

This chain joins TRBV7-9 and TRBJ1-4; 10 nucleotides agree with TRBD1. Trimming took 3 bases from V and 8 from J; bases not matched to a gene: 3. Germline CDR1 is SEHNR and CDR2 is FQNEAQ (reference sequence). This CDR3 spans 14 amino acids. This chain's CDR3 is CASSFRTGGEKLFF. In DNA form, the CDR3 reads TGTGCCAGCAGCTTCCGGACAGGGGGAGAAAAACTGTTTTTT.

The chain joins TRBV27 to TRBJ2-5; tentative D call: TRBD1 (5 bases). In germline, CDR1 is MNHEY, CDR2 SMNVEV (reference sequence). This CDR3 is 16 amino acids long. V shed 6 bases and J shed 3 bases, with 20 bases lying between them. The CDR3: CASSLSPPQVKETQYF. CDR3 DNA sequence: TGTGCCAGCAGCCTATCCCCCCCACAGGTCAAAGAGACCCAGTACTTC.

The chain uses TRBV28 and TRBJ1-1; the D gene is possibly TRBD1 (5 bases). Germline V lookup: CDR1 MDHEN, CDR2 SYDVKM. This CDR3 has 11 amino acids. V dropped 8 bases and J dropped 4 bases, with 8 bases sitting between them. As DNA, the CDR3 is TGTGCCAGCCACGGGGCCACTGAAGCTTTCTTT. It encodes CASHGATEAFF.

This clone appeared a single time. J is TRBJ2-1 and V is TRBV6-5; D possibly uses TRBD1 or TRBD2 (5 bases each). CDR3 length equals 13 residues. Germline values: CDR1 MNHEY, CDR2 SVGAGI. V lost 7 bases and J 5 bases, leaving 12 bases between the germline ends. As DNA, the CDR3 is TGTGCCAGCATTGGGACGCAGAACAATGAGCAGTTCTTC. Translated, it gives CASIGTQNNEQFF.

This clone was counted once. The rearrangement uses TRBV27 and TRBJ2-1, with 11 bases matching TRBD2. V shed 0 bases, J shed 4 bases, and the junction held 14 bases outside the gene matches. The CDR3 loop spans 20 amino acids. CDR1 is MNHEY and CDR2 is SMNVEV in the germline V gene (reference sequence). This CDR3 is CASSLSTATGTSGVYNEQFF. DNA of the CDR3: TGTGCCAGCAGTTTATCGACAGCGACCGGGACTAGCGGTGTTTACAATGAGCAGTTCTTC.

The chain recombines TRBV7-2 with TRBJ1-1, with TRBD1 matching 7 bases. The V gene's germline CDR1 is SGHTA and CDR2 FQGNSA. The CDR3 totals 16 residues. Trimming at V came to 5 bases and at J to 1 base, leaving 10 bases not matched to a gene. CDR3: CASSRTKQGPNTEAFF. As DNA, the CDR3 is TGTGCCAGCAGCCGAACTAAACAGGGGCCGAACACTGAAGCTTTCTTT.

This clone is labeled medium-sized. The CDR3 spells CASNPGGVYEQYF. The CDR3 DNA reads as TGTGCCAGCAACCCCGGGGGGGTCTACGAGCAGTACTTC. The genes are TRBV2 and TRBJ2-7; TRBD2 matches at 8 bases. Trimming at V came to 7 bases and at J to 3 bases, leaving 5 bases not matched to a gene. Germline-derived CDR1 and CDR2 are SNHLY and FYNNEI. This CDR3 is built from 13 residues.

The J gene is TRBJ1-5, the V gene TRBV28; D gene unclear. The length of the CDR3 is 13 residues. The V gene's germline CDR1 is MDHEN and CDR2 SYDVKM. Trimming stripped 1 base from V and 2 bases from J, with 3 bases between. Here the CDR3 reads CASSLLGNQPQHF. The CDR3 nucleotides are TGTGCCAGCAGTTTATTGGGCAATCAGCCCCAGCATTTT.